The rows below give T cell receptor beta chains drawn from one sample of a study of OX40 agonist ivuxolimab in advanced cancers. TCRdb's copy holds only in-frame clones and misses some; the assay was immunoSEQ multiplex PCR. The sample has under 25,000 clones, roughly 84% seen once. The sequencing used CD4+ or CD8+ T cells sorted from blood, collected in a trial of the OX40 agonist ivuxolimab. Receptor source: an adult with an advanced solid tumor such as melanoma, head and neck, liver or kidney cancer. The CDR3 runs from the conserved cysteine through the conserved F or W. D genes are given only for firm matches. Clone size is given for some rows only: seen once, a few or many times, or a class if the clone is expanded.

d_call: .
clone_size: .
v_call: TRBV29-1
j_call: TRBJ2-5
cdr3_aa: CSVEEQGGETQYF
cdr3_nt: TGCAGCGTTGAAGAGCAGGGTGGGGAGACCCAGTACTTC

d_call: TRBD2
clone_size: .
v_call: TRBV7-9
j_call: TRBJ2-2
cdr3_aa: CASSSRGLAGAGGELFF
cdr3_nt: TGTGCCAGCAGCTCCCGGGGACTAGCGGGAGCGGGCGGGGAGCTGTTTTTT

d_call: TRBD2
clone_size: .
v_call: TRBV7-3
j_call: TRBJ2-1
cdr3_aa: CASSSLAGWDEQFF
cdr3_nt: TGTGCCAGCAGCTCGCTAGCGGGGTGGGATGAGCAGTTCTTC

d_call: .
clone_size: .
v_call: TRBV19
j_call: TRBJ1-5
cdr3_aa: CASSTRASNQPQHF
cdr3_nt: TGTGCCAGTAGTACTAGGGCGAGCAATCAGCCCCAGCATTTT

d_call: .
clone_size: .
v_call: TRBV6-5
j_call: TRBJ2-3
cdr3_aa: CASSWGITDTQYF
cdr3_nt: TGTGCCAGCAGTTGGGGGATTACAGATACGCAGTATTTT

d_call: .
clone_size: .
v_call: TRBV21-1
j_call: TRBJ1-4
cdr3_aa: CASSKAGTGFPNEKLFF
cdr3_nt: TGTGCCAGCAGCAAAGCGGGGACAGGGTTCCCTAATGAAAAACTGTTTTTT

d_call: .
clone_size: .
v_call: TRBV19
j_call: TRBJ1-4
cdr3_aa: CASRTGTRQTNEKLFF
cdr3_nt: TGTGCCAGTAGAACCGGGACCCGGCAAACTAATGAAAAACTGTTTTTT

d_call: .
clone_size: few
v_call: TRBV7-3
j_call: TRBJ2-3
cdr3_aa: CASSPRMRDTQYF
cdr3_nt: TGTGCCAGCAGCCCCCGGATGAGAGATACGCAGTATTTT

d_call: .
clone_size: once
v_call: TRBV27
j_call: TRBJ1-5
cdr3_aa: CASSPRTAQNQPQHF
cdr3_nt: TGTGCCAGCAGTCCGAGGACAGCACAAAATCAGCCCCAGCATTTT

d_call: TRBD1
clone_size: .
v_call: TRBV5-1
j_call: TRBJ2-3
cdr3_aa: CASRGTGSNTDTQYF
cdr3_nt: TGCGCCAGCAGAGGGACAGGGTCGAACACAGATACGCAGTATTTT

d_call: TRBD2
clone_size: .
v_call: TRBV7-2
j_call: TRBJ2-3
cdr3_aa: CASSPLLAGATDTQYF
cdr3_nt: TGTGCCAGCAGCCCCCTACTAGCGGGGGCCACAGATACGCAGTATTTT

d_call: .
clone_size: .
v_call: TRBV5-3
j_call: TRBJ2-3
cdr3_aa: CARSPGSGPTDTQYF
cdr3_nt: TGTGCCAGAAGCCCCGGGAGCGGGCCCACAGATACGCAGTATTTT

d_call: .
clone_size: .
v_call: TRBV4-3
j_call: TRBJ2-3
cdr3_aa: CASSHRLGSDNTQYF
cdr3_nt: TGCGCCAGCAGCCATAGACTAGGTTCGGACAATACGCAGTATTTT

d_call: .
clone_size: few
v_call: TRBV2
j_call: TRBJ2-7
cdr3_aa: CASRVPSEQYF
cdr3_nt: TGTGCCAGCAGGGTTCCTAGTGAGCAGTACTTC

d_call: .
clone_size: .
v_call: TRBV9
j_call: TRBJ1-2
cdr3_aa: CASSAIQGGGGYTF
cdr3_nt: TGTGCCAGCAGCGCGATCCAGGGAGGCGGTGGCTACACCTTC

d_call: TRBD2
clone_size: .
v_call: TRBV27
j_call: TRBJ2-3
cdr3_aa: CASSSSGVSTDTQYF
cdr3_nt: TGTGCCAGCAGTTCTAGCGGAGTTAGCACAGATACGCAGTATTTT

d_call: .
clone_size: .
v_call: TRBV5-1
j_call: TRBJ1-1
cdr3_aa: CASSLSAENTEAFF
cdr3_nt: TGCGCCAGCAGCTTGTCTGCGGAGAACACTGAAGCTTTCTTT

d_call: .
clone_size: .
v_call: TRBV2
j_call: TRBJ1-2
cdr3_aa: CASSPLTANYGYTF
cdr3_nt: TGTGCCAGCAGCCCTCTCACAGCTAACTATGGCTACACCTTC

d_call: TRBD2
clone_size: .
v_call: TRBV19
j_call: TRBJ2-1
cdr3_aa: CASSTGLVNNEQFF
cdr3_nt: TGTGCCAGTAGTACGGGACTAGTCAACAATGAGCAGTTCTTC

d_call: .
clone_size: .
v_call: TRBV14
j_call: TRBJ2-3
cdr3_aa: CASSQEQGTGTDTQYF
cdr3_nt: TGTGCCAGCAGCCAAGAGCAGGGGACGGGCACAGATACGCAGTATTTT

d_call: .
clone_size: .
v_call: TRBV5-1
j_call: TRBJ2-7
cdr3_aa: CASSLAAGNYEQYF
cdr3_nt: TGCGCCAGCAGCTTGGCGGCGGGTAACTACGAGCAGTACTTC

d_call: .
clone_size: medium-sized
v_call: TRBV19
j_call: TRBJ1-5
cdr3_aa: CASSIDGSQPQHF
cdr3_nt: TGTGCCAGTAGTATAGATGGCAGTCAGCCCCAGCATTTT